These 4 T cell receptor beta chains share one sample of origin, sequenced in a study of T cells in Graves' hyperthyroidism and ophthalmopathy. Authors of the study amplified TCR beta CDR3 regions from RNA transcripts. HTBI primers were used for first-round RT-PCR of the TCR CDR3. TCRdb fed the multiplex PCR reads into MiXCR, producing one record per CDR3 protein. The data show roughly 250,000 distinct CDR3 sequences, 20% to 25% seen once. The material sequenced was blood. These receptors were obtained from a young man with Graves' ophthalmopathy.

Note on this clonotype: Possible read error: a much larger clone is one base away. The chain is built from TRBV2 and TRBJ1-5, with D possibly matching TRBD1 (6 bases). The length of the CDR3 is 17 residues. The ends were cut back, 4 bases at V and 1 base at J, with 17 bases in the middle. Germline assignment: CDR1 SNHLY and CDR2 FYNNEI. CDR3 sequence reads: CASSVGRGALSNQPQHF. The DNA for the CDR3 is TGTGCCAGCAGTGTCGGGAGGGGGGCGCTCAGCAATCAGCCCCAGCATTTT.

This clonotype appeared a few times. This chain connects TRBV6-4 to TRBJ1-4; 9 bases are shared with TRBD1. Germline V gene lookup returns CDR1 MRHNA and CDR2 SNTAGT. The ends lost 6 bases at V and 8 bases at J; junction bases unmatched: 7. CDR3 length equals 14 residues. CDR3 in DNA: TGTGCCAGCAGAGACAGGGGGAGGGGGGAAAAACTGTTTTTT. Translating gives CASRDRGRGEKLFF.

The gene calls are TRBV19 and TRBJ1-2; maybe TRBD1 (5 bases). The V and J ends lost 5 bases and 4 bases respectively, with 8 bases between them. From germline, CDR1 is LNHDA and CDR2 SQIVND (reference sequence). The CDR3 has 12 amino acids. This chain's CDR3 is CASSRDGYGYTF. Here the CDR3 DNA reads TGTGCCAGTAGTCGGGACGGCTATGGCTACACCTTC.

The V and J genes are TRBV12-3 or TRBV12-4 and TRBJ2-7; maybe TRBD1 (6 bases). With 2 bases removed from V and 2 bases from J, the gap between germline ends came to 13 bases. The CDR3 spans 15 residues. The DNA for the CDR3 is TGTGCCAGCAGTTTATCCGGGACACTTGCCTACGAGCAGTACTTC. Amino acids: CASSLSGTLAYEQYF.